A selection of T cell receptor beta chains follows, all from one sample in a study of T cell responses to AZD1222 COVID-19 vaccine. Libraries were prepared by immunoSEQ multiplex PCR; TCRdb keeps only in-frame clonotypes and omits some of them. Of around 140,000 clones detected, roughly 90% appear once; the ten largest clones hold about 1.5%. The sequencing here drew on peripheral blood, taken on day 0 of AZD1222 vaccination. The receptors originated from an adult in good health. CDR3s include the opening cysteine and the closing phenylalanine or tryptophan. The D gene is left open where the match is weak. Only part of the rows carry a size: once, few, many, or a class if the clone is expanded.

>TRBJ1-1|NA|NA|13|TRBV12-3/TRBV12-4
CASSLMAGTEAFF
TGTGCCAGCAGTTTAATGGCTGGGACTGAAGCTTTCTTT
>TRBJ1-2|NA|NA|14|TRBV11-2
CASSLGGGPYGYTF
TGTGCCAGCAGCTTAGGGGGAGGGCCCTATGGCTACACCTTC
>TRBJ2-7|NA|TRBD2|16|TRBV27
CASSSLRGGGRYEQYF
TGTGCCAGCAGCTCCCTCCGTGGGGGGGGGAGGTACGAGCAGTACTTC
>TRBJ2-7|NA|TRBD1|14|TRBV2
CASSWTGSSYEQYF
TGTGCCAGCAGCTGGACAGGGAGCTCCTACGAGCAGTACTTC
>TRBJ1-5|NA|NA|15|TRBV6-4
CASSPRGDSNQPQHF
TGTGCCAGCTCCCCAAGGGGCGATAGCAATCAGCCCCAGCATTTT
>TRBJ1-2|NA|NA|17|TRBV9
CASSPRSALDPNYGYTF
TGTGCCAGCAGCCCTCGATCTGCCCTAGACCCTAACTATGGCTACACCTTC
>TRBJ2-7|once|NA|15|TRBV11-2
CASRPLRGDSYEQYF
TGTGCCAGCAGGCCATTGCGAGGAGACTCCTACGAGCAGTACTTC
>TRBJ2-5|NA|NA|13|TRBV25-1
CASKGSGQETQYF
TGTGCCAGCAAGGGAAGCGGCCAAGAGACCCAGTACTTC
>TRBJ2-7|NA|TRBD2|16|TRBV6-1
CASSEFLAGLSYEQYF
TGTGCCAGCAGTGAATTTCTAGCGGGACTCTCCTACGAGCAGTACTTC
>TRBJ1-5|NA|NA|13|TRBV12-5
CASGLGPGQPQHF
TGTGCTAGTGGTTTGGGCCCAGGGCAGCCCCAGCATTTT
>TRBJ2-1|NA|TRBD2|15|TRBV27
CASSLRGGSYNEQFF
TGTGCCAGCAGTTTAAGGGGCGGGAGCTACAATGAGCAGTTCTTC
>TRBJ2-7|NA|TRBD1|16|TRBV7-8
CASSFPRDRSSYEQYF
TGTGCCAGCAGCTTCCCTAGGGACAGAAGCTCCTACGAGCAGTACTTC
>TRBJ2-3|NA|NA|16|TRBV6-5
CASSYSAGLGTDTQYF
TGTGCCAGCAGTTACTCAGCTGGGCTGGGCACAGATACGCAGTATTTT
>TRBJ1-1|NA|NA|14|TRBV18
CASSPPTGGTEAFF
TGTGCCAGCTCACCACCGACCGGCGGCACTGAAGCTTTCTTT
>TRBJ2-1|NA|TRBD2|15|TRBV6-5
CASSLTSGFYNEQFF
TGTGCCAGCAGTTTGACTAGCGGTTTCTACAATGAGCAGTTCTTC
>TRBJ1-1|NA|NA|14|TRBV7-2
CASSPHSGRAEAFF
TGTGCCAGCAGCCCCCACTCTGGCAGGGCTGAAGCTTTCTTT
>TRBJ1-3|NA|NA|14|TRBV12-5
CASGKDRSGNTIYF
TGTGCTAGTGGAAAAGACAGATCTGGAAACACCATATATTTT
>TRBJ1-2|NA|NA|13|TRBV11-2
CASRAPGFIGYTF
TGTGCCAGCAGAGCCCCAGGTTTTATTGGCTACACCTTC
>TRBJ2-3|NA|TRBD2|19|TRBV5-1
CASSLEGLAGGSGTDTQYF
TGCGCCAGCAGCTTGGAGGGACTAGCGGGGGGTTCTGGCACAGATACGCAGTATTTT
>TRBJ1-1|NA|NA|12|TRBV27
CASSPTLGEAFF
TGTGCCAGCAGTCCCACCCTCGGGGAAGCTTTCTTT
>TRBJ2-7|NA|NA|14|TRBV3-1/TRBV3-2
CASSQGGGTTEQYF
TGTGCCAGCAGCCAAGGGGGGGGGACAACCGAGCAGTACTTC
>TRBJ2-5|NA|NA|11|TRBV5-4
CASSLGTDRNF
TGTGCCAGCAGCCTAGGGACGGATCGGAACTTC
>TRBJ2-1|NA|TRBD1|14|TRBV11-2
CASSLDRGGTQQFF
TGTGCCAGCAGCTTAGACAGAGGGGGCACTCAGCAGTTCTTC
>TRBJ1-6|NA|NA|17|TRBV5-6
CASSLVRQSSYNSPLHF
TGTGCCAGCAGCTTGGTTCGCCAGAGCTCCTATAATTCACCCCTCCACTTT
>TRBJ2-2|NA|NA|12|TRBV2
CASISVIWELFF
TGTGCCAGCATTAGTGTAATTTGGGAGCTGTTTTTT
>TRBJ2-3|once|NA|14|TRBV5-1
CASSIGQSTDTQYF
TGCGCCAGCAGCATCGGACAGAGCACAGATACGCAGTATTTT
>TRBJ2-3|NA|NA|14|TRBV6-2/TRBV6-3
CASSSGVVPDTQYF
TGTGCCAGCAGTTCGGGGGTGGTCCCAGATACGCAGTATTTT
>TRBJ2-7|NA|NA|12|TRBV11-3
CASSPNLWEQYF
TGTGCCAGCAGCCCCAATCTGTGGGAGCAGTACTTC
>TRBJ2-7|NA|NA|15|TRBV27
CASSLKGPPSYEQYF
TGTGCCAGCAGTTTAAAAGGGCCTCCCTCCTACGAGCAGTACTTC
>TRBJ2-3|few|NA|15|TRBV7-3
CASSPRGGLTDTQYF
TGTGCCAGCAGCCCCCGAGGGGGGCTCACAGATACGCAGTATTTT
>TRBJ2-3|NA|TRBD1|15|TRBV19
CASGEGGLIADTQYF
TGTGCCAGTGGAGAAGGGGGCTTGATCGCAGATACGCAGTATTTT
>TRBJ2-7|NA|NA|16|TRBV4-1
CASSRLTGPDSYEQYF
TGCGCCAGCAGCCGCCTAACGGGTCCGGACTCCTACGAGCAGTACTTC
>TRBJ2-2|NA|NA|12|TRBV28
CASRTNTGELFF
TGTGCCAGCAGGACGAACACCGGGGAGCTGTTTTTT
>TRBJ2-6|NA|NA|13|TRBV7-9
CASFHSGANVLTF
TGTGCCAGCTTCCACTCTGGGGCCAACGTCCTGACTTTC
>TRBJ1-1|NA|NA|13|TRBV13
CATSRGSFTEAFF
TGTGCCACCTCACGAGGGTCCTTCACTGAAGCTTTCTTT
>TRBJ2-2|NA|NA|14|TRBV6-5
CASGALSNTGELFF
TGTGCCAGCGGGGCACTCTCGAACACCGGGGAGCTGTTTTTT
>TRBJ2-7|few|TRBD2|15|TRBV10-1
CASSEGTSGNYEQYF
TGCGCCAGCAGTGAAGGGACTAGCGGGAACTACGAGCAGTACTTC
>TRBJ2-3|NA|NA|16|TRBV5-1
CASSSGLQGMPDTQYF
TGCGCCAGCAGCTCGGGATTACAGGGTATGCCAGATACGCAGTATTTT
>TRBJ2-4|NA|NA|18|TRBV9
CASSVATRMNRMRNIQYF
TGTGCCAGCAGCGTAGCTACCCGAATGAACAGAATGCGGAACATTCAGTACTTC
>TRBJ1-6|NA|TRBD1|15|TRBV18
CASFKEGQGSSPLHF
TGTGCCAGCTTCAAAGAGGGACAGGGGAGCTCACCCCTCCACTTT
>TRBJ1-1|NA|NA|14|TRBV5-1
CASSLGQANTEAFF
TGCGCCAGCAGCTTAGGGCAGGCGAACACTGAAGCTTTCTTT
>TRBJ1-5|NA|TRBD1|15|TRBV7-2
CASSAWDSSNQPQHF
TGTGCCAGCAGCGCGTGGGACAGTAGCAATCAGCCCCAGCATTTT
>TRBJ1-3|NA|TRBD1|14|TRBV5-1
CASSTGVAGNTIYF
TGCGCCAGCAGCACAGGGGTAGCTGGAAACACCATATATTTT
>TRBJ2-5|NA|NA|10|TRBV20-1
CSARKETQYF
TGCAGTGCTCGTAAAGAGACCCAGTACTTC
>TRBJ2-7|NA|NA|13|TRBV28
CATQRPRGYEQYF
TGTGCCACCCAAAGACCTAGGGGGTACGAGCAGTACTTC
>TRBJ2-1|NA|NA|15|TRBV6-4
CASSEGGNVFDEQFF
TGTGCCAGCAGTGAAGGTGGGAACGTCTTCGATGAGCAGTTCTTC